This T cell receptor (beta chain) was observed in a study of CD8 T cells in ankylosing spondylitis. Points on this clonotype: Its antigen is still unknown.

MiXCR was run by TCRdb on the 5' RACE reads, yielding one entry per CDR3 protein. Here the sample spans some 800,000 distinct CDR3 sequences, approximately 10% being singletons. Trimming took off 6 bases at V and 0 bases at J, with 9 bases between the two ends. The germline V gene has CDR1 MNHNS and CDR2 SASEGT. CDR3 length: 14 amino acids. Study-wide results and limits: Peripheral blood held disease-linked clones only at relatively low frequency, and these were CD8+. Blood of patients with ankylosing spondylitis appeared to be characterized by a TCR beta motif of several highly homologous variants.

The specimen sequenced was blood, either unsorted or a sorted T cell fraction (not recorded which). This TCR derives from a male donor with ankylosing spondylitis. The J gene is TRBJ2-1, the V gene TRBV6-1; D is ambiguous. CDR3 region: CASRDHDSYNEQFF. For the CDR3, the DNA is TGTGCCAGCAGGGACCACGACTCCTACAATGAGCAGTTCTTC.